Given below is one TCR beta chain in context. The data are from a study of blood T cell repertoires in COVID-19. The Seattle patients joined while their infection was active and were tracked longitudinally afterward. This table comes from immunoSEQ multiplex PCR, and its TCRdb copy is limited to in-frame clones, with some not included. This sample has hundreds of thousands of clones, with approximately 90% found just once. This CDR3 has 15 amino acids. The germline gives CDR1 MDHEN, CDR2 SYDVKM. Trimming at V came to 1 base and at J to 2 bases, leaving 1 base not matched to a gene. This TCR was recovered from a man aged 60 to 75 with COVID-19, enrolled during active disease. The chain carries TRBV28 and TRBJ2-1; 8 bases line up with TRBD2. Sequencing input: peripheral blood. For the CDR3, the DNA is TGTGCCAGCAGTTTATCCGGGGGGGCCTACAATGAGCAGTTCTTC. This translates into CASSLSGGAYNEQFF.